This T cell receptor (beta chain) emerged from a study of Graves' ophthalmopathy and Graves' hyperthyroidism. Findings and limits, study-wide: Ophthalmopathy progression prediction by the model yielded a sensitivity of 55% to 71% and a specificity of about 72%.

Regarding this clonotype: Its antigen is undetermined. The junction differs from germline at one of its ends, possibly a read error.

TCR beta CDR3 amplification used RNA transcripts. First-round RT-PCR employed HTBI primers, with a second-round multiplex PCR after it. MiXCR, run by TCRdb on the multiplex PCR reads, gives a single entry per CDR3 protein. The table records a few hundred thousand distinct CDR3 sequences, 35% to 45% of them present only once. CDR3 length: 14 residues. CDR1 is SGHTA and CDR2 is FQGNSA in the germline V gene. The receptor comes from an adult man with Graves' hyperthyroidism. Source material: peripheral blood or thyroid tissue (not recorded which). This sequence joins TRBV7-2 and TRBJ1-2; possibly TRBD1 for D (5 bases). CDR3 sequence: CASSGTGTDYGYTF. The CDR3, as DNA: TGCGCCAGCAGCGGAACGGGGACCGACTATGGCTACACCTTC. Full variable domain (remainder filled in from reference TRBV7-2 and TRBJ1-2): GAGVSQSPSNKVTEKGKDVELRCDPISGHTALYWYRQSLGQGLEFLIYFQGNSAPDKSGLPSDRFSAERTGGSVSTLTIQRTQQEDSAVYLCASSGTGTDYGYTFGSGTRLTVV.